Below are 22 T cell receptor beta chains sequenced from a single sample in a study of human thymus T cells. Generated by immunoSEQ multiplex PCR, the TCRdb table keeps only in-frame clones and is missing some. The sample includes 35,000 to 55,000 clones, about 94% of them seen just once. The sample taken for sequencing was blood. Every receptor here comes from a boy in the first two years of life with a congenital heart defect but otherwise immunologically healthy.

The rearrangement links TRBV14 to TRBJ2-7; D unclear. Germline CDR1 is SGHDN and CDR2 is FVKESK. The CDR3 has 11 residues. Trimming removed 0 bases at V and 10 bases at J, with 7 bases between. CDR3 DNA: TGTGCCAGCAGCCAAGAGGGCCCCCAGTACTTC. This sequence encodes CASSQEGPQYF.

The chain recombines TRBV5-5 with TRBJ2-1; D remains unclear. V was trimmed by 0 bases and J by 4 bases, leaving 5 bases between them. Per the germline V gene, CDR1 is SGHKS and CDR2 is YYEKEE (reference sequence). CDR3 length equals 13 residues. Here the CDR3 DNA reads TGTGCCAGCAGCTTGGACAGTTACAATGAGCAGTTCTTC. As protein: CASSLDSYNEQFF. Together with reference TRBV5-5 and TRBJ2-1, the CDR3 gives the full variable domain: DAGVTQSPTHLIKTRGQQVTLRCSPISGHKSVSWYQQVLGQGPQFIFQYYEKEERGRGNFPDRFSARQFPNYSSELNVNALLLGDSALYLCASSLDSYNEQFFGPGTRLTVL.

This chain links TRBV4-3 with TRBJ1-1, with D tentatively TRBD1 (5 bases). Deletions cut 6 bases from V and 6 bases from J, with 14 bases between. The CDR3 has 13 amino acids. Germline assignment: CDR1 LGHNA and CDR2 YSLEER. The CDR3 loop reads CASSPGGNSEAFF. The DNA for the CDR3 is TGCGCCAGCAGTCCGGGGGGGAATTCTGAAGCTTTCTTT.

DNA of the CDR3: TGTGCCAGCAGCCAAGCGACGGGAGCGGCGATTAACTATGGCTACACCTTC. Its translation: CASSQATGAAINYGYTF. The rearrangement uses TRBV14 and TRBJ1-2; D uncertain. Germline V gene lookup returns CDR1 SGHDN and CDR2 FVKESK. CDR3 length equals 17 residues. Trimming removed 1 base at V and 1 base at J, with 16 bases between.

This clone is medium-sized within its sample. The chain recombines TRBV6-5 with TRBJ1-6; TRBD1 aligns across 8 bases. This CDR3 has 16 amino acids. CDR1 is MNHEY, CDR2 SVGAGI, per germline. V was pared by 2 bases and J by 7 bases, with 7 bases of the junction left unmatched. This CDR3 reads CASSYRTGLGNSPLHF. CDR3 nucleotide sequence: TGTGCCAGCAGTTACCGGACAGGGTTAGGGAATTCACCCCTCCACTTT.

The CDR3 DNA is TGCGCCAGCAGCTTCAGAGGTAATAATGAAAAACTGTTTTTT. This gives the protein CASSFRGNNEKLFF. The V call is TRBV5-1, the J call TRBJ1-4; D unclear. The CDR3 is made up of 14 amino acids. Germline V gene lookup returns CDR1 SGHRS and CDR2 YFSETQ. Trimming shortened V by 2 bases and J by 4 bases, and 9 bases separated the two germline ends.

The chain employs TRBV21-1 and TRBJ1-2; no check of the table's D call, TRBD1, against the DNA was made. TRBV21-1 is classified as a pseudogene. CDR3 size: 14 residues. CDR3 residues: CASSSQEGVGGYTF. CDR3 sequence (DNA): TGTGCCAGCAGCTCCCAGGAAGGGGTTGGGGGCTACACCTTC.

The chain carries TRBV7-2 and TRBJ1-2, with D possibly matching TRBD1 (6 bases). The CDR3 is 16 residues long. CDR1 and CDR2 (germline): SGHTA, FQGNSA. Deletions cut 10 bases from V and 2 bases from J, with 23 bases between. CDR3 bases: TGTGCCATCTTCAGCTTATGGGGGCAGGGGAACTATGGCTACACCTTC. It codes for CAIFSLWGQGNYGYTF. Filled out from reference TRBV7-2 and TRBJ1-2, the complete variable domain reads GAGVSQSPSNKVTEKGKDVELRCDPISGHTALYWYRQSLGQGLEFLIYFQGNSAPDKSGLPSDRFSAERTGGSVSTLTIQRTQQEDSAVYLCAIFSLWGQGNYGYTFGSGTRLTVV.

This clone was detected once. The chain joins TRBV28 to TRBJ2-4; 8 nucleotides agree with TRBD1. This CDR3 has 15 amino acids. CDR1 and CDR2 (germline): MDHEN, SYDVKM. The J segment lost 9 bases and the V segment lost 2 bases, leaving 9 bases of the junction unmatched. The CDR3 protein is CASSLVGQGASIQYF. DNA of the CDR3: TGTGCCAGCAGTTTAGTTGGGCAGGGGGCGAGCATTCAGTACTTC.

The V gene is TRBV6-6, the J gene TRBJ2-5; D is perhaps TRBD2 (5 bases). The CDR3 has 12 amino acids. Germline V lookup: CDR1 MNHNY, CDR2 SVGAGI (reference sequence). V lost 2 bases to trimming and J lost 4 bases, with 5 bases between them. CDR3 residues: CASSYRGETQYF. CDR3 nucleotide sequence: TGTGCCAGCAGTTACCGGGGAGAGACCCAGTACTTC.

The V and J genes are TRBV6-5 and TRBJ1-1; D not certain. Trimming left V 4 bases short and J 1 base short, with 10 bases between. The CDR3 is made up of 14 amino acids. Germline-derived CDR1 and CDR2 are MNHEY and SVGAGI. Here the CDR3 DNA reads TGTGCCAGCAGTTCCCCCCCCGAGAACACTGAAGCTTTCTTT. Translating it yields CASSSPPENTEAFF.

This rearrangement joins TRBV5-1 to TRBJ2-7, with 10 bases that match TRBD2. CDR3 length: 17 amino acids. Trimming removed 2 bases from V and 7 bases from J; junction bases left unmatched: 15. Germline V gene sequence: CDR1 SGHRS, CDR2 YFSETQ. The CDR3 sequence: CASSLRQGLAGAYEQYF. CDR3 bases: TGCGCCAGCAGCTTAAGACAGGGGCTAGCGGGGGCGTATGAGCAGTACTTC.

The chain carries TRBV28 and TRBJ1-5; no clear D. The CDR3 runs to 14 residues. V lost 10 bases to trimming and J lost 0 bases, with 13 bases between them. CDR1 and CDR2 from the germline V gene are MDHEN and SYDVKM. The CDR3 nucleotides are TGTGCCACCCGTGCCCCCTTTAGCAATCAGCCCCAGCATTTT. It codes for CATRAPFSNQPQHF.

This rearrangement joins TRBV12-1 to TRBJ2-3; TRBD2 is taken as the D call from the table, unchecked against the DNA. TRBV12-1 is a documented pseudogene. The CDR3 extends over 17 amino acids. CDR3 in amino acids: CASTMGLAGSGRDTQYF. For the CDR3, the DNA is TGTGCCAGCACCATGGGACTAGCGGGGTCCGGAAGAGATACGCAGTATTTT.

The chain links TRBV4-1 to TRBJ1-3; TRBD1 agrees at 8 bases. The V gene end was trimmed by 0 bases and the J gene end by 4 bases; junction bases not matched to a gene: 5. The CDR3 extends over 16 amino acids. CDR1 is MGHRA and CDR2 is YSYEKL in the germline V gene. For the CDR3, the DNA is TGCGCCAGCAGCCAAGATCCCAGGGGGCCAGGAAACACCATATATTTT. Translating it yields CASSQDPRGPGNTIYF.

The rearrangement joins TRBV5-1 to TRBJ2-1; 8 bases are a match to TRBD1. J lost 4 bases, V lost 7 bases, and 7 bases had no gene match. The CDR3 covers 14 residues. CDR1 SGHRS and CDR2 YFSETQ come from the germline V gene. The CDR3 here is CASGQGSGYNEQFF. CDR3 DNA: TGCGCCAGCGGACAGGGTTCGGGTTACAATGAGCAGTTCTTC.

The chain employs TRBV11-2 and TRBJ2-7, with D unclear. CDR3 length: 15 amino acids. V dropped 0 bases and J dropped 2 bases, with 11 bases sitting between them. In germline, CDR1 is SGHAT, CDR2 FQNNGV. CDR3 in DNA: TGTGCCAGCAGCTTAGATTTGGTGAGAGCCTACGAGCAGTACTTC. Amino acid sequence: CASSLDLVRAYEQYF.

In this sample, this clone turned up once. The CDR3 bases are TGCGCCAGCAGTCGAAGGGGGGCCTACGGGGAGCTGTTTTTT. Amino acid sequence: CASSRRGAYGELFF. The J gene is TRBJ2-2, the V gene TRBV10-1; D may be TRBD1 or TRBD2 (6 bases each). The V end was cut by 5 bases, the J end by 7 bases, with 14 bases between. Germline lookup yields CDR1 WNHNN and CDR2 SYGVQD (reference sequence). The CDR3 runs to 14 residues.

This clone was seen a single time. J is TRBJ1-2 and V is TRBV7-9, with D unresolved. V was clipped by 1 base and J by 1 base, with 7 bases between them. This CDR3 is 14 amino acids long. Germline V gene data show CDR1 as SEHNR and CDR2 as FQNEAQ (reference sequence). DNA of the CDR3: TGTGCCAGCAGCTTAGGCAATCGTAACTATGGCTACACCTTC. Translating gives CASSLGNRNYGYTF.

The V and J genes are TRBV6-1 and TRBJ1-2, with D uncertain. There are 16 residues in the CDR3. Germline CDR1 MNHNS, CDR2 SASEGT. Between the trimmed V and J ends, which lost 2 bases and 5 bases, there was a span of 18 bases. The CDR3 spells CASSELGAPIQYGYTF. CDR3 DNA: TGTGCCAGCAGTGAACTGGGCGCTCCTATTCAGTATGGCTACACCTTC.

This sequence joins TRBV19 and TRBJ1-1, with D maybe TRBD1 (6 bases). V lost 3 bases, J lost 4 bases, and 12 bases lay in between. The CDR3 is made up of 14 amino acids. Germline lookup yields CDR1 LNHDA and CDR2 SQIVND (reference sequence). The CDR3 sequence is CASSMGGGGTEAFF. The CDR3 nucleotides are TGTGCCAGTAGTATGGGGGGCGGAGGCACTGAAGCTTTCTTT.

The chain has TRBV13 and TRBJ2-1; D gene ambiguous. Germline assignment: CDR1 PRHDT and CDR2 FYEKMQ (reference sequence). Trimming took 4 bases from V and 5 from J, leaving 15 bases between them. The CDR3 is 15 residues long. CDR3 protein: CASSSSFWENNEQFF. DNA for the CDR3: TGTGCCAGCAGCTCGAGTTTTTGGGAAAACAATGAGCAGTTCTTC.